This note documents a single T cell receptor (beta chain) sequence. Its antigen is undetermined. The CDR3 spans 18 residues. The germline V gene encodes CDR1 SGHDN and CDR2 FVKESK. V lost 1 base to trimming and J lost 7 bases, with 20 bases between them. Primers for the PCR totalled 60 Vbeta and 13 Jbeta. The assay was immunoSEQ multiplex PCR, and TCRdb's table has in-frame clones only and misses some. Among tens of thousands of clones listed, 65% to 75% were seen once. The sample originates from a study of cytomegalovirus exposure and HLA in healthy donors. Study-level results: CMV serostatus was the only recorded immune exposure for donors. It has been reported that TCR beta sequences accurately predicted the HLA-A and HLA-B alleles of most subjects.

This chain uses TRBV14 with TRBJ1-6; possibly TRBD1 for D (6 bases). The specimen was PBMCs. The receptor was derived from a man in his forties in good health and CMV-seropositive. CDR3 loop: CASSQGSQGRGRNSPLHF. CDR3 bases: TGTGCCAGCAGCCAAGGCTCCCAGGGGCGGGGGCGGAATTCACCCCTCCACTTT.